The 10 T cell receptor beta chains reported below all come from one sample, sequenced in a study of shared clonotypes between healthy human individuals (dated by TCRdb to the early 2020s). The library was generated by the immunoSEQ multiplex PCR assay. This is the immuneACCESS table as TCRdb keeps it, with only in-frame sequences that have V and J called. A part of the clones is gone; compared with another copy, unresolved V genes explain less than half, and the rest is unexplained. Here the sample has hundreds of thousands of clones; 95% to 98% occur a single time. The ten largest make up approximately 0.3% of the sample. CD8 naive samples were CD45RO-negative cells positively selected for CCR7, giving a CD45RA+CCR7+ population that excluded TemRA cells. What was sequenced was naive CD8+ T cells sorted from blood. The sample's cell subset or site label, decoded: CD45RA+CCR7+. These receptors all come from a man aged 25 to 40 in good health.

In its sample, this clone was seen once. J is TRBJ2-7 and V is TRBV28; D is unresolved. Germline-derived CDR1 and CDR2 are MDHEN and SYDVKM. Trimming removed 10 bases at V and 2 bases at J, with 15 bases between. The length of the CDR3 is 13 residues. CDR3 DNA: TGTGCCACCCGGTTGCCGGGTCCCTACGAGCAGTACTTC. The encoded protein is CATRLPGPYEQYF.

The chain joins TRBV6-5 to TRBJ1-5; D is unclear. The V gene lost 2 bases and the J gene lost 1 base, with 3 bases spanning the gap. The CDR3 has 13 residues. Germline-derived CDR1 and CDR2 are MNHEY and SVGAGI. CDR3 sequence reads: CASSYRSNQPQHF. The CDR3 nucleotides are TGTGCCAGCAGTTACAGGAGCAATCAGCCCCAGCATTTT.

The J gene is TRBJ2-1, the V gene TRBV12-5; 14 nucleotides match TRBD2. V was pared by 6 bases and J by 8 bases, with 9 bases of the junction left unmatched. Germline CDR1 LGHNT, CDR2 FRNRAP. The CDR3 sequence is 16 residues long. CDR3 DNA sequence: TGTGCTAGTGGCCGAGGGACTAGCGGGAGCTGGGATGAGCAGTTCTTC. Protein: CASGRGTSGSWDEQFF.

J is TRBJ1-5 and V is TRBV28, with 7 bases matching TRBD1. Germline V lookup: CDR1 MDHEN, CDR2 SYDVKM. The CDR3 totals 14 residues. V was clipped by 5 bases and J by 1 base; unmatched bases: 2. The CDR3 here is CASSPRGSNQPQHF. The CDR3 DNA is TGTGCCAGCAGTCCCAGGGGGAGCAATCAGCCCCAGCATTTT. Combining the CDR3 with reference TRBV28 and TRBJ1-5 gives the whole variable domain DVKVTQSSRYLVKRTGEKVFLECVQDMDHENMFWYRQDPGLGLRLIYFSYDVKMKEKGDIPEGYSVSREKKERFSLILESASTNQTSMYLCASSPRGSNQPQHFGDGTRLSIL.

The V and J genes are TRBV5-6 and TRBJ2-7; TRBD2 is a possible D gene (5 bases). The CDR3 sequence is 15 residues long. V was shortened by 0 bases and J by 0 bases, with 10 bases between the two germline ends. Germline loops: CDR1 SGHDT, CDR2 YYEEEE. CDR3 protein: CASSLDGMSSYEQYF. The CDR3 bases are TGTGCCAGCAGCTTGGACGGGATGAGCTCCTACGAGCAGTACTTC.

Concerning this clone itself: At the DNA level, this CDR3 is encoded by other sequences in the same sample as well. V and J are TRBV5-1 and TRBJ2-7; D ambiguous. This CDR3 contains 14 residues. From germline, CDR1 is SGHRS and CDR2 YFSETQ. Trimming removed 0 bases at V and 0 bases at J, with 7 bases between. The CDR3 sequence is CASSLGQASYEQYF. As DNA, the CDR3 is TGCGCCAGCAGCTTGGGGCAAGCCTCCTACGAGCAGTACTTC. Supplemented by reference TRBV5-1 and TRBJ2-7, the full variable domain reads KAGVTQTPRYLIKTRGQQVTLSCSPISGHRSVSWYQQTPGQGLQFLFEYFSETQRNKGNFPGRFSGRQFSNSRSEMNVSTLELGDSALYLCASSLGQASYEQYFGPGTRLTVT.

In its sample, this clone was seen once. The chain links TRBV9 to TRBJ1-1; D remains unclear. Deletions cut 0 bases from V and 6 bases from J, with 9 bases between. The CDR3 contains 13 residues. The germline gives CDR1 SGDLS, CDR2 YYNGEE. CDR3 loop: CASSVDGSSEAFF. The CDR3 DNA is TGTGCCAGCAGCGTAGATGGCAGTTCTGAAGCTTTCTTT.

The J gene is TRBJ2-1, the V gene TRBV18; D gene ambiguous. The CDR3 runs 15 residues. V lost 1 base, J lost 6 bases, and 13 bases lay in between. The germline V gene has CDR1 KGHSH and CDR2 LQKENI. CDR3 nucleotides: TGTGCCAGCTCACCACAGGGTTTCGAAATCAATGAGCAGTTCTTC. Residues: CASSPQGFEINEQFF.

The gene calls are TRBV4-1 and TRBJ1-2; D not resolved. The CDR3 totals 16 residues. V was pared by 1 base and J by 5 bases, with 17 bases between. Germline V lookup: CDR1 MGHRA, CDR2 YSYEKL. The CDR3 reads CASSQGSGPASYGYTF. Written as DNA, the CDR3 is TGCGCCAGCAGCCAAGGGTCAGGCCCGGCGTCATATGGCTACACCTTC.

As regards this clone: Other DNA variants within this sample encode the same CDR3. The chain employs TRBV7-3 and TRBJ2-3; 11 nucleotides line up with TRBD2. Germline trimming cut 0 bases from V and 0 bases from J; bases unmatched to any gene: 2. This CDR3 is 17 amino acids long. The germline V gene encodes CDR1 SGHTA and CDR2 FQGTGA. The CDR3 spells CASSLTGLAGSTDTQYF. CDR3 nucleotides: TGTGCCAGCAGCTTAACTGGACTAGCGGGTAGCACAGATACGCAGTATTTT.